The 9 T cell receptor beta chains in this list originate from one sample, sequenced in a study of T cells after yellow fever vaccination. Via MiXCR, TCRdb re-called the 5' RACE reads, giving one row per CDR3 protein. This table has about 510,000 distinct CDR3 sequences, less than 25% appearing once. The sample in question was PBMCs, obtained roughly 20 days after the first yellow fever vaccination. The receptors here all came from a man aged 18 to 35 who received the YFV17D yellow fever vaccine.

V and J are TRBV12-3 or TRBV12-4 and TRBJ2-1; 10 bases agree with TRBD1. The V gene end was trimmed by 6 bases and the J gene end by 7 bases; junction bases not matched to a gene: 6. The CDR3 is 14 residues long. CDR3 nucleotides: TGTGCCAGCAGGCCGGGACAGGGGCCTAATGAGCAGTTCTTC. Translation gives CASRPGQGPNEQFF.

The chain links TRBV6-2 or TRBV6-3 to TRBJ2-7; no clear D. Looked up from germline, CDR1 is MNHEY and CDR2 is SVGEGT. V lost 5 bases to trimming and J lost 4 bases, with 9 bases between them. The CDR3 has 12 amino acids. The CDR3: CASSEFTYEQYV. For the CDR3, the DNA is TGTGCCAGCAGTGAGTTTACTTACGAGCAGTACGTC.

This chain links TRBV3-1 with TRBJ1-5; tentative D call: TRBD1 (5 bases). Germline V gives CDR1 LGHDT, CDR2 YNNKEL (reference sequence). Trimming removed 3 bases at V and 6 bases at J, with 9 bases between. The CDR3 runs to 13 residues. CDR3 loop: CASSHQGAQPQHF. The CDR3 region has the DNA TGTGCCAGCAGCCACCAGGGCGCTCAGCCCCAGCATTTT.

The chain joins TRBV7-2 to TRBJ2-5; TRBD1 is a possible D gene (7 bases). Trimming took off 8 bases at V and 5 bases at J, with 15 bases between the two ends. The CDR3 is 13 amino acids. Germline V lookup: CDR1 SGHTA, CDR2 FQGNSA. CDR3 bases: TGTGCCAGCTACGACAGGGCGGGGGAGACCCAGTACTTC. It translates to CASYDRAGETQYF.

The chain has TRBV4-3 and TRBJ1-6; maybe TRBD1 (5 bases). CDR3 length: 13 residues. Germline values: CDR1 LGHNA, CDR2 YSLEER. Trimming pared 4 bases from V and 11 bases from J, leaving 12 bases between. The CDR3 loop reads CASSRRDRTPLHF. The CDR3 nucleotides are TGCGCCAGCAGCCGCCGGGACCGAACACCCCTCCACTTT.

This clonotype appeared a few times. The chain combines TRBV27 with TRBJ2-1; D could derive from TRBD1 or TRBD2 (5 bases each). Germline-derived CDR1 and CDR2 are MNHEY and SMNVEV (reference sequence). CDR3 length: 14 residues. Trimming stripped 5 bases from V and 6 bases from J, with 14 bases between. The CDR3 bases are TGTGCCAGCAGTAAAGGAGCTGGGGGCAATGAGCAGTTCTTC. Protein product: CASSKGAGGNEQFF.

The chain uses TRBV20-1 and TRBJ2-7; TRBD1 is a possible D gene (5 bases). Trimming shortened V by 0 bases and J by 1 base, and 10 bases separated the two germline ends. The V gene's germline CDR1 is DFQATT and CDR2 SNEGSKA (reference sequence). The CDR3 runs 14 residues. The CDR3 bases are TGCAGTGCTAGAGATATACAGGATTCCTACGAGCAGTACGTC. This translates into CSARDIQDSYEQYV.

This chain links TRBV7-8 with TRBJ2-5, with D tentatively TRBD1 (6 bases). The CDR3 length is 16 residues. CDR1 SGHVS and CDR2 FQNEAQ come from the germline V gene. V gave up 5 bases and J gave up 7 bases, with 23 bases separating them. CDR3: CASSGRRDITLATQYF. The DNA of the CDR3 is TGTGCCAGCAGCGGCCGCCGGGACATCACTCTAGCGACCCAGTACTTC.

This sequence joins TRBV4-2 and TRBJ2-5; D not certain. V was cut by 1 base and J by 2 bases, with 8 bases left in between. Germline lookup yields CDR1 LGHNA and CDR2 YNFKEQ. This CDR3 contains 14 residues. The CDR3 spells CASSQGFGQETQYF. For the CDR3, the DNA is TGTGCCAGCAGCCAAGGGTTTGGGCAAGAGACCCAGTACTTC.